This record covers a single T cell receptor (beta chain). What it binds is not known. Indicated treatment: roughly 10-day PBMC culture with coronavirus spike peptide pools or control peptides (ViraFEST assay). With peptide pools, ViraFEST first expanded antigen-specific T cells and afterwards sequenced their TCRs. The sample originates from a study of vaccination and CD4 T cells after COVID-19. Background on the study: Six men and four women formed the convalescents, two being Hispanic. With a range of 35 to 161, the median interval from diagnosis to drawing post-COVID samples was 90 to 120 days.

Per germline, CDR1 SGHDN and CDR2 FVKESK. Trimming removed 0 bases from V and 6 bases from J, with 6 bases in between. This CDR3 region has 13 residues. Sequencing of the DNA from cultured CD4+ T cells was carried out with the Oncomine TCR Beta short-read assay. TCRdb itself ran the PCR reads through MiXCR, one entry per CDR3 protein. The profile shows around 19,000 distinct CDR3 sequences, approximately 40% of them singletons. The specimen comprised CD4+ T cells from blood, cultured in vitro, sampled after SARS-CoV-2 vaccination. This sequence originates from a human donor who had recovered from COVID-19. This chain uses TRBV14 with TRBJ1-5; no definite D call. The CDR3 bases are TGTGCCAGCAGCCAAGATCTGGGTCAGCCCCAGCATTTT. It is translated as CASSQDLGQPQHF.